A single sample is the source of the 24 T cell receptor beta chains below, sequenced in a study of CD8 T cells in Susac syndrome. Reverse transcription of about 0.45 to 1 ug RNA was performed with random hexamers. TCRdb ran MiXCR on the immunoSEQ multiplex PCR reads and lists one entry per CDR3 protein. This sample has some 180,000 distinct CDR3 sequences, with 85% to 95% found just once. Sample: CD4+ T cells from PBMCs. The origin of the receptors is a human donor in good health.

V gene TRBV5-6 combines with J gene TRBJ1-1; tentatively, D is TRBD1 (5 bases). This CDR3 region has 14 residues. Looked up from germline, CDR1 is SGHDT and CDR2 is YYEEEE. V lost 4 bases, J lost 5 bases, and 15 bases lay in between. The CDR3 coding sequence is TGTGCCAGCAGCCGGGGCGGGATTAGGACTGAAGCTTTCTTT. Translation: CASSRGGIRTEAFF.

The chain employs TRBV29-1 and TRBJ2-5, with D possibly TRBD2 on 6 matching bases. This CDR3 is 11 amino acids long. Germline CDR1 and CDR2: SQVTM and ANQGSEA. V shed 8 bases and J shed 2 bases, with 9 bases lying between them. The CDR3 DNA reads as TGCAGCCTGACTAGTCAAGAGACCCAGTACTTC. Translation gives CSLTSQETQYF. Filled out from reference TRBV29-1 and TRBJ2-5, the complete variable domain reads SAVISQKPSRDICQRGTSLTIQCQVDSQVTMMFWYRQQPGQSLTLIATANQGSEATYESGFVIDKFPISRPNLTFSTLTVSNMSPEDSSIYLCSLTSQETQYFGPGTRLLVL.

The chain is built from TRBV7-2 and TRBJ2-5; the D call may be TRBD1 or TRBD2 (6 bases each). CDR3 length: 15 residues. Germline V gene data show CDR1 as SGHTA and CDR2 as FQGNSA. Deletions cut 3 bases from V and 2 bases from J, with 13 bases between. The CDR3: CASSFWGAVQETQYF. The CDR3 DNA sequence: TGTGCCAGCAGCTTCTGGGGGGCGGTTCAAGAGACCCAGTACTTC.

This clonotype was counted a single time. The chain employs TRBV6-2 or TRBV6-3 and TRBJ2-2; possibly TRBD2 for D (5 bases). Germline V gene sequence: CDR1 MNHEY, CDR2 SVGEGT. The CDR3 totals 17 residues. The V gene lost 7 bases and the J gene lost 0 bases, with 18 bases spanning the gap. This chain's CDR3 is CASNERGIGTNTGELFF. CDR3 bases: TGTGCCAGCAATGAAAGAGGGATCGGGACGAACACCGGGGAGCTGTTTTTT.

The chain employs TRBV20-1 and TRBJ2-3; 9 nucleotides match TRBD2. The ends lost 3 bases at V and 2 bases at J; junction bases unmatched: 3. The length of the CDR3 is 14 residues. Germline V CDR1 and CDR2: DFQATT, SNEGSKA (reference sequence). Here the CDR3 DNA reads TGCAGTGCTAGCCTAGCGGGGAACACAGATACGCAGTATTTT. Protein product: CSASLAGNTDTQYF.

This chain joins TRBV7-2 and TRBJ1-1; perhaps TRBD1 as D (5 bases). CDR1 and CDR2 from the germline V gene are SGHTA and FQGNSA. Trimming left V 2 bases short and J 1 base short, with 8 bases between. CDR3 length: 14 amino acids. This chain's CDR3 is CASSLRGSNTEAFF. The CDR3 nucleotides read TGTGCCAGCAGCTTAAGGGGTTCGAACACTGAAGCTTTCTTT.

This chain links TRBV5-1 with TRBJ2-3; the D gene is possibly TRBD2 (5 bases). Germline V lookup: CDR1 SGHRS, CDR2 YFSETQ. This CDR3 has 13 residues. V was pared by 4 bases and J by 2 bases, with 8 bases between. The CDR3 nucleotides are TGCGCCAGCAGCCCGGACTCCACAGATACGCAGTATTTT. It specifies CASSPDSTDTQYF.

CDR3 amino acids: CASSLGLAGIVEQYF. CDR3 nucleotides: TGCGCCAGCAGCTTGGGCCTAGCGGGGATAGTCGAGCAGTACTTC. The chain employs TRBV5-1 and TRBJ2-7; 9 bases are shared with TRBD2. The trim removed 0 bases at V and 6 bases at J, leaving 7 bases unmatched. The germline gives CDR1 SGHRS, CDR2 YFSETQ. There are 15 residues in the CDR3. The whole variable domain, remainder taken from reference TRBV5-1 and TRBJ2-7, is KAGVTQTPRYLIKTRGQQVTLSCSPISGHRSVSWYQQTPGQGLQFLFEYFSETQRNKGNFPGRFSGRQFSNSRSEMNVSTLELGDSALYLCASSLGLAGIVEQYFGPGTRLTVT.

The chain uses TRBV7-8 and TRBJ2-2; weak D call: TRBD2 (5 bases). Trimming took off 5 bases at V and 1 base at J, with 11 bases between the two ends. Germline V lookup: CDR1 SGHVS, CDR2 FQNEAQ. This CDR3 is built from 15 residues. CDR3 protein: CASSRTRGNTGELFF. The CDR3 DNA follows: TGTGCCAGCAGCCGAACTCGGGGGAACACCGGGGAGCTGTTTTTT.

The chain has TRBV4-1 and TRBJ1-5; possible D gene TRBD1, 5 bases. CDR1 is MGHRA, CDR2 YSYEKL, per germline. CDR3 length: 16 amino acids. Trimming shortened V by 0 bases and J by 6 bases, and 15 bases separated the two germline ends. This CDR3 is CASSQEPGQLGQPQHF. DNA for the CDR3: TGCGCCAGCAGCCAAGAACCGGGGCAGCTAGGTCAGCCCCAGCATTTT.

The chain carries TRBV20-1 and TRBJ2-7; D perhaps matches TRBD2 (5 bases). Germline CDR1 is DFQATT and CDR2 is SNEGSKA (reference sequence). The CDR3 length is 14 residues. Trimming shortened V by 5 bases and J by 0 bases, and 14 bases separated the two germline ends. The CDR3 DNA reads TGCAGTGCTTTTCGGACTGGGAGCTCCTACGAGCAGTACTTC. This translates into CSAFRTGSSYEQYF.

The chain employs TRBV29-1 and TRBJ2-7; TRBD1 is a possible D gene (5 bases). The CDR3 spans 13 residues. V lost 7 bases to trimming and J lost 2 bases, with 15 bases between them. Germline CDR1 is SQVTM and CDR2 is ANQGSEA. DNA for the CDR3: TGCAGCGCAACAGGTATTCCCCCCTACGAGCAGTACTTC. Encoded protein: CSATGIPPYEQYF.

V is TRBV20-1 and J is TRBJ2-4; D call uncertain. The CDR3 extends over 13 amino acids. Germline CDR1 DFQATT, CDR2 SNEGSKA (reference sequence). The V gene lost 5 bases and the J gene lost 6 bases, with 14 bases spanning the gap. The CDR3 region has the DNA TGCAGTGCTGCCCTTCTGCCGGGAAACATTCAGTACTTC. The encoded protein is CSAALLPGNIQYF.

This clonotype was counted between two and nine times. The chain couples TRBV6-5 to TRBJ1-3; 8 bases are a match to TRBD1. The germline gives CDR1 MNHEY, CDR2 SVGAGI. The CDR3 length is 16 residues. The trim removed 4 bases at V and 4 bases at J, leaving 9 bases unmatched. DNA of the CDR3: TGTGCCAGCAGTTTCGGCGGACAGGGTTCAGGAAACACCATATATTTT. Amino acid sequence: CASSFGGQGSGNTIYF.

V is TRBV28 and J is TRBJ1-2, with D maybe TRBD1 (5 bases). The CDR3 has 14 residues. Trimming cost V 4 bases and J 8 bases, with 17 bases left between them. Looked up from germline, CDR1 is MDHEN and CDR2 is SYDVKM. The CDR3 loop reads CASSSAGSVGGYTF. CDR3 sequence (DNA): TGTGCCAGCAGTTCCGCAGGGAGTGTAGGGGGCTACACCTTC.

V gene TRBV12-3 or TRBV12-4 combines with J gene TRBJ1-5; D is possibly TRBD1 (6 bases). The V end was cut by 5 bases, the J end by 0 bases, with 8 bases between. The CDR3 has 14 residues. The CDR3 loop is CASSLTGSNQPQHF. CDR3 DNA: TGTGCCAGCAGTCTGACAGGTAGCAATCAGCCCCAGCATTTT.

V usage is TRBV7-2 and J usage is TRBJ1-4; D is perhaps TRBD1 (6 bases). The germline V gene has CDR1 SGHTA and CDR2 FQGNSA. The V gene lost 5 bases and the J gene lost 8 bases, with 15 bases spanning the gap. This CDR3 contains 14 residues. The CDR3 region is CASSLIGQIEKLFF. CDR3 coding DNA: TGTGCCAGCAGCCTAATAGGACAGATCGAAAAACTGTTTTTT. Combining the CDR3 with reference TRBV7-2 and TRBJ1-4 gives the whole variable domain GAGVSQSPSNKVTEKGKDVELRCDPISGHTALYWYRQSLGQGLEFLIYFQGNSAPDKSGLPSDRFSAERTGGSVSTLTIQRTQQEDSAVYLCASSLIGQIEKLFFGSGTQLSVL.

The chain uses TRBV5-1 and TRBJ2-2, with D possibly matching TRBD1 (6 bases). Trimming took 3 bases from V and 7 from J, leaving 13 bases between them. Germline CDR1 SGHRS, CDR2 YFSETQ. This CDR3 has 14 amino acids. As DNA, the CDR3 is TGCGCCAGCAGCTCACAGGGTTCGGGCGGGGAGCTGTTTTTT. This codes for CASSSQGSGGELFF.

This chain uses TRBV20-1 with TRBJ2-7, with D maybe TRBD2 (6 bases). The CDR3 runs to 14 residues. Germline loops: CDR1 DFQATT, CDR2 SNEGSKA (reference sequence). Trimming took off 6 bases at V and 3 bases at J, with 18 bases between the two ends. The DNA of the CDR3 is TGCAGTGCCAGCGGAGCGCGGGGAGGCTACGAGCAGTACGTC. Translation: CSASGARGGYEQYV.

This clonotype came up a few times. The rearrangement links TRBV12-3 or TRBV12-4 to TRBJ2-7; TRBD1 matches 9 bases. The CDR3 covers 14 residues. V trimming: 5 bases; J trimming: 3 bases; junction bases outside the gene matches: 5. The CDR3 spells CASSPGQGFYEQYF. In DNA form, the CDR3 reads TGTGCCAGCAGTCCGGGACAGGGCTTCTACGAGCAGTACTTC.

This chain connects TRBV15 to TRBJ2-1, with 7 bases fitting TRBD2. V lost 3 bases and J lost 2; bases outside the gene matches: 7. Germline V lookup: CDR1 LNHNV, CDR2 YYDKDF (reference sequence). The CDR3 has 16 amino acids. This chain's CDR3 is CATSRGRGGTYNEQFF. The DNA of the CDR3 is TGTGCCACCAGCAGGGGACGCGGGGGTACCTACAATGAGCAGTTCTTC.

The sample holds one count of this clonotype. The V call is TRBV5-6, the J call TRBJ2-4; D unresolved. The CDR3 contains 18 residues. V lost 4 bases, J lost 0 bases, and 20 bases lay in between. The V gene's germline CDR1 is SGHDT and CDR2 YYEEEE. CDR3 sequence reads: CASSRTLSSGLAKNIQYF. DNA for the CDR3: TGTGCCAGCAGCAGGACCCTTTCGTCCGGGCTAGCCAAAAACATTCAGTACTTC.

This chain joins TRBV3-1 and TRBJ1-1; D might be TRBD1 (5 bases). Germline assignment: CDR1 LGHDT and CDR2 YNNKEL (reference sequence). Trimming cost V 4 bases and J 1 base, with 10 bases left between them. The CDR3 extends over 14 amino acids. The CDR3 loop is CASSLTAENTEAFF. The CDR3 region has the DNA TGTGCCAGCAGCCTGACAGCGGAGAACACTGAAGCTTTCTTT.

The chain has TRBV20-1 and TRBJ2-2, with D perhaps being TRBD1 or TRBD2 (6 bases each). The CDR3 has 18 amino acids. Germline CDR1 is DFQATT and CDR2 is SNEGSKA (reference sequence). Trimming removed 2 bases at V and 7 bases at J, with 26 bases between. The DNA of the CDR3 is TGCAGTGCTAGACTTCCGGGACCAGGGGTCGGGAGTAGCGGGGAGCTGTTTTTT. Translating gives CSARLPGPGVGSSGELFF.